Each of the 22 T cell receptor beta chains below was sequenced from the same sample in a study of technical replicates of blood from a handful of donors. Libraries were prepared by immunoSEQ multiplex PCR; TCRdb keeps only in-frame clonotypes and omits some of them. The sample has 75,000 to 90,000 clones; over 85% are singletons. The specimen sequenced was T cells isolated from PBMCs. The receptors here all came from a human donor in good health.

This CDR3 is CASSTGVRSATNEKLFF. In nucleotides, the CDR3 is TGTGCCAGCAGTACGGGAGTAAGATCTGCAACTAATGAAAAACTGTTTTTT. The chain is built from TRBV2 and TRBJ1-4; unclear D gene. The V end was cut by 5 bases, the J end by 0 bases, with 16 bases between. This CDR3 contains 17 residues. Germline CDR1 is SNHLY and CDR2 is FYNNEI.

The chain uses TRBV19 and TRBJ1-4; D uncertain. Per germline, CDR1 LNHDA and CDR2 SQIVND (reference sequence). The V and J ends lost 5 bases and 7 bases respectively, with 11 bases between them. The CDR3 is 13 amino acids. The CDR3 nucleotides are TGTGCCAGTAGTGTTGAGGGTCGTGAAAAACTGTTTTTT. It codes for CASSVEGREKLFF.

The sample holds one count of this clone. V usage is TRBV19 and J usage is TRBJ2-1, with a tentative D call TRBD2 (6 bases). Germline assignment: CDR1 LNHDA and CDR2 SQIVND (reference sequence). This CDR3 comprises 14 residues. Trimming took 3 bases from V and 7 from J, leaving 13 bases between them. The CDR3, as DNA: TGTGCCAGTAGTATTGCGAGAGGGAGGAATGAGCAGTTCTTC. Translated: CASSIARGRNEQFF.

This chain links TRBV13 with TRBJ1-6, with D hard to call. Germline V gene data show CDR1 as PRHDT and CDR2 as FYEKMQ (reference sequence). The germline V and J ends were trimmed by 4 bases and 9 bases, with 22 bases remaining between them. CDR3 length: 17 residues. CDR3 sequence: CASSSYREHGPGSPLHF. CDR3 coding DNA: TGTGCCAGCAGCTCCTACCGAGAACATGGGCCCGGTTCACCCCTCCACTTT.

The gene calls are TRBV28 and TRBJ1-2; 8 bases map to TRBD1. Germline V gene sequence: CDR1 MDHEN, CDR2 SYDVKM. The CDR3 loop spans 13 amino acids. J lost 4 bases, V lost 6 bases, and 4 bases had no gene match. CDR3 bases: TGTGCCAGCAGCTTAACAGGGGGCTATGGCTACACCTTC. Translating it yields CASSLTGGYGYTF.

The chain recombines TRBV6-1 with TRBJ1-5, with a weak D call TRBD1 (5 bases). This CDR3 spans 14 amino acids. V gave up 2 bases and J gave up 7 bases, with 12 bases separating them. The germline V gene encodes CDR1 MNHNS and CDR2 SASEGT. CDR3 in amino acids: CASSESGYRQPQHF. The DNA for the CDR3 is TGTGCCAGCAGTGAATCAGGGTATCGACAGCCCCAGCATTTT.

The sample holds one count of this clone. V gene TRBV18 combines with J gene TRBJ2-4, with 10 nucleotides matching TRBD1. Germline CDR1 is KGHSH and CDR2 is LQKENI. This CDR3 contains 16 residues. The junction had 9 bases not matched to a gene; V was cut back by 4 bases and J by 6 bases. The CDR3 is CASSRGDRGLGNIQYF. The DNA of the CDR3 is TGTGCCAGCTCACGAGGAGACAGGGGGCTTGGAAACATTCAGTACTTC.

The chain carries TRBV27 and TRBJ2-7; D uncertain. CDR1 MNHEY and CDR2 SMNVEV come from the germline V gene (reference sequence). The V gene lost 0 bases and the J gene lost 3 bases, with 6 bases spanning the gap. This CDR3 has 13 amino acids. The CDR3 DNA sequence: TGTGCCAGCAGTTTATCTATTTTCTACGAGCAGTACTTC. Its translation: CASSLSIFYEQYF.

The chain carries TRBV7-8 and TRBJ1-1; D not resolved. CDR3 size: 15 residues. With 3 bases removed from V and 0 bases from J, the gap between germline ends came to 11 bases. CDR1 is SGHVS and CDR2 is FQNEAQ in the germline V gene. The CDR3 DNA reads TGTGCCAGCAGCTTGCGCAGGATCATGAACACTGAAGCTTTCTTT. This encodes CASSLRRIMNTEAFF. The full variable domain, in which reference TRBV7-8 and TRBJ1-1 provide the parts outside the CDR3, is GAGVSQSPRYKVAKRGQDVALRCDPISGHVSLFWYQQALGQGPEFLTYFQNEAQLDKSGLPSDRFFAERPEGSVSTLKIQRTQQEDSAVYLCASSLRRIMNTEAFFGQGTRLTVV.

This chain uses TRBV9 with TRBJ1-2, with D possibly matching TRBD1 (6 bases). V lost 3 bases to trimming and J lost 4 bases, with 19 bases between them. The CDR3 loop spans 16 amino acids. In germline, CDR1 is SGDLS, CDR2 YYNGEE. The DNA of the CDR3 is TGTGCCAGCAGCGCAAGTCCGGGACAAATGGGCTATGGCTACACCTTC. It encodes CASSASPGQMGYGYTF. Drawing the rest from reference TRBV9 and TRBJ1-2, the complete variable domain is DSGVTQTPKHLITATGQRVTLRCSPRSGDLSVYWYQQSLDQGLQFLIQYYNGEERAKGNILERFSAQQFPDLHSELNLSSLELGDSALYFCASSASPGQMGYGYTFGSGTRLTVV.

The V call is TRBV7-3, the J call TRBJ1-6; D might be TRBD1 (5 bases). Germline CDR1 is SGHTA and CDR2 is FQGTGA. The V and J ends lost 1 base and 7 bases respectively, with 8 bases between them. The CDR3 contains 14 residues. In DNA, the CDR3 is TGTGCCAGCAGCTTAATGGGGCAGAATTCACCCCTCCACTTT. Its protein is CASSLMGQNSPLHF.

This clone was found once. The V gene is TRBV19, the J gene TRBJ1-4; TRBD1 aligns across 8 bases. Unmatched junction bases numbered 11, after V lost 4 bases and J lost 7 bases. The germline V gene has CDR1 LNHDA and CDR2 SQIVND (reference sequence). The CDR3 loop spans 16 amino acids. Here the CDR3 reads CASSTGGAESFEKLFF. In DNA, the CDR3 is TGTGCCAGTAGTACAGGGGGCGCGGAGAGCTTTGAAAAACTGTTTTTT.

This chain links TRBV19 with TRBJ2-5; 10 bases align to TRBD1. The CDR3 is 15 amino acids. Germline V gene sequence: CDR1 LNHDA, CDR2 SQIVND (reference sequence). V lost 5 bases, J lost 6 bases, and 9 bases stayed unmatched. CDR3: CASSVPTGGEKTQYF. The CDR3 bases are TGTGCCAGTAGTGTCCCGACAGGGGGCGAGAAGACCCAGTACTTC.

This clone has just a few counts. This chain uses TRBV4-1 with TRBJ1-1; possibly TRBD1 for D (5 bases). The CDR3 is 15 amino acids. Trimming shortened V by 1 base and J by 5 bases, and 14 bases separated the two germline ends. The germline V gene has CDR1 MGHRA and CDR2 YSYEKL. This CDR3 is CASSQVSQGRTEAFF. The CDR3 DNA follows: TGCGCCAGCAGCCAAGTCTCCCAGGGAAGAACTGAAGCTTTCTTT.

This chain uses TRBV6-4 with TRBJ1-2; perhaps TRBD1 as D (5 bases). Trimming removed 4 bases at V and 6 bases at J, with 15 bases between. The germline CDR1 and CDR2 sequences are MRHNA and SNTAGT. This CDR3 comprises 14 residues. CDR3 DNA sequence: TGTGCCAGCAGTGGGGGCCTAACAGGAGATGGCTACACCTTC. This encodes CASSGGLTGDGYTF.

The chain links TRBV6-5 to TRBJ1-5, with D unclear. V lost 7 bases to trimming and J lost 0 bases, with 13 bases between them. Germline CDR1 MNHEY, CDR2 SVGAGI. The CDR3 runs 15 residues. The CDR3 nucleotides read TGTGCCAGCACCCCAGGTATCAATAGCAATCAGCCCCAGCATTTT. Protein product: CASTPGINSNQPQHF.

The chain has TRBV18 and TRBJ1-4; a possible D gene is TRBD1 (5 bases). This CDR3 is built from 17 residues. The germline gives CDR1 KGHSH, CDR2 LQKENI. The V and J ends lost 1 base and 4 bases respectively, with 16 bases between them. The CDR3 loop is CASSPRDSREDNEKLFF. CDR3 in DNA: TGTGCCAGCTCACCACGGGACTCCAGAGAGGATAATGAAAAACTGTTTTTT.

This rearrangement joins TRBV29-1 to TRBJ2-4; D remains unclear. Trimming shortened V by 3 bases and J by 6 bases, and 12 bases separated the two germline ends. The CDR3 runs to 13 residues. Germline V gene sequence: CDR1 SQVTM, CDR2 ANQGSEA. The CDR3 loop is CSVELARGNIQYF. For the CDR3, the DNA is TGCAGCGTTGAGTTGGCTCGAGGAAACATTCAGTACTTC. The full variable domain, rest sourced from reference TRBV29-1 and TRBJ2-4, is SAVISQKPSRDICQRGTSLTIQCQVDSQVTMMFWYRQQPGQSLTLIATANQGSEATYESGFVIDKFPISRPNLTFSTLTVSNMSPEDSSIYLCSVELARGNIQYFGAGTRLSVL.

This chain uses TRBV6-5 with TRBJ2-1; 7 nucleotides align to TRBD2. CDR1 is MNHEY and CDR2 is SVGAGI in the germline V gene. The J segment lost 0 bases and the V segment lost 6 bases, leaving 5 bases of the junction unmatched. The CDR3 sequence is 15 residues long. Here the CDR3 reads CASRNGGSSYNEQFF. The DNA for the CDR3 is TGTGCCAGCAGAAACGGGGGGAGCTCCTACAATGAGCAGTTCTTC.

The chain couples TRBV7-8 to TRBJ2-7; possibly TRBD1 for D (7 bases). This CDR3 is built from 15 residues. Germline V lookup: CDR1 SGHVS, CDR2 FQNEAQ. V was clipped by 1 base and J by 4 bases, with 14 bases between them. CDR3 nucleotides: TGTGCCAGCAGCTTAGAAACAGGGGACTGGTACGAGCAGTACTTC. As protein: CASSLETGDWYEQYF.

The table lists this clone with a count of one. The CDR3 is CASAPRQGKNQPQHF. Here the CDR3 DNA reads TGTGCTAGTGCTCCCCGACAGGGGAAAAATCAGCCCCAGCATTTT. This sequence joins TRBV12-5 and TRBJ1-5; 8 bases align to TRBD1. Germline V gene data show CDR1 as LGHNT and CDR2 as FRNRAP. This CDR3 has 15 residues. The V and J ends lost 7 bases and 4 bases, in that order; junction bases with no gene match: 9.

With regard to this clone: An end of the junction differs from the germline gene, which may be a read error. The chain carries TRBV2 and TRBJ1-5; D is undetermined. This CDR3 spans 13 amino acids. Germline V lookup: CDR1 SNHLY, CDR2 FYNNEI. CDR3 loop: CASREGGSSPQHF. The CDR3 nucleotides read TGTGCCAGCAGGGAAGGAGGATCATCGCCCCAGCATTTT.